The 4 T cell receptor beta chains reported below all come from one sample, sequenced in a study of blood T cell repertoires in COVID-19. Only in-frame clones appear in the TCRdb table, and some are missing; sequencing was by immunoSEQ multiplex PCR. The sample lists fewer than 350,000 clones; roughly 91% were seen once. Source material: PBMCs or T cells enriched from blood (not recorded which). Source of these receptors: a woman aged 40 to 50 with acute COVID-19.

The chain recombines TRBV5-6 with TRBJ2-7, with 7 bases matching TRBD1. Germline trimming cut 7 bases from V and 3 bases from J; bases unmatched to any gene: 7. This CDR3 is built from 13 residues. The germline V gene encodes CDR1 SGHDT and CDR2 YYEEEE. CDR3 bases: TGTGCCAGCTACCACAGGGGAAGCTACGAGCAGTACTTC. This gives the protein CASYHRGSYEQYF.

The chain uses TRBV10-3 and TRBJ2-5; tentatively, D is TRBD1 (6 bases). In germline, CDR1 is ENHRY, CDR2 SYGVKD. The length of the CDR3 is 14 residues. V was trimmed by 11 bases and J by 5 bases, leaving 21 bases between them. CDR3 sequence reads: CAVSGHGDGETQYF. The CDR3 coding sequence is TGTGCCGTGTCGGGACACGGAGATGGGGAGACCCAGTACTTC.

The chain employs TRBV4-3 and TRBJ2-7, with TRBD2 identical over 10 bases. CDR1 and CDR2 from the germline V gene are LGHNA and YSLEER. Germline trimming cut 3 bases from V and 4 bases from J; bases unmatched to any gene: 9. CDR3 length: 16 residues. The CDR3 coding sequence is TGCGCCAGCAGCCAGCAACCCGGGACTAGCGTGTACGAGCAGTACTTC. Residues: CASSQQPGTSVYEQYF.

The gene calls are TRBV28 and TRBJ1-1, with 9 bases that match TRBD1. The V gene end was trimmed by 6 bases and the J gene end by 12 bases; junction bases not matched to a gene: 14. Germline V gene lookup returns CDR1 MDHEN and CDR2 SYDVKM. CDR3 length equals 14 residues. CDR3 sequence reads: CASSPQSTGGRTFF. As DNA, the CDR3 is TGTGCCAGCAGCCCCCAAAGTACAGGGGGCAGAACTTTCTTT.